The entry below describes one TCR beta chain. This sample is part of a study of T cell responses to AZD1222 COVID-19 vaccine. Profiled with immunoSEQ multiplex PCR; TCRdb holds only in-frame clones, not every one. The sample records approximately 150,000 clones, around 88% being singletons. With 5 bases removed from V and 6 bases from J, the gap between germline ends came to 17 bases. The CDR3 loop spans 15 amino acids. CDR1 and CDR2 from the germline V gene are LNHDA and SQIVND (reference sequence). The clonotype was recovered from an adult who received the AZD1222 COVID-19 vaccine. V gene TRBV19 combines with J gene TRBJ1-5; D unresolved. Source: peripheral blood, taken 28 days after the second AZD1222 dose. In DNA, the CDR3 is TGTGCCAGTAGTCTCCCCCCGGACGCCGGTCAGCCCCAGCATTTT. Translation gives CASSLPPDAGQPQHF.